This TCR beta chain stems from a study of beta chain features in type 1 diabetes. Isolated RNA was reverse transcribed in full, so expressed TCRB transcripts were sequenced. The protocol was immunoSEQ multiplex PCR, while the TCRdb copy is restricted to in-frame clones and leaves out a portion. The sample holds under 500,000 clones, about 30% seen once. Germline V gives CDR1 SQVTM, CDR2 ANQGSEA. This CDR3 has 15 amino acids. The trim removed 4 bases at V and 2 bases at J, leaving 7 bases unmatched. This sequence originates from a man younger than 35 in good health. The J gene is TRBJ2-3, the V gene TRBV29-1, with TRBD1 matching over 9 bases. The specimen was naive CD4+ T cells from blood. The CDR3 sequence: CSVVGGQGFTDTQYF. Written as DNA, the CDR3 is TGCAGCGTTGTTGGCGGACAGGGGTTCACAGATACGCAGTATTTT.